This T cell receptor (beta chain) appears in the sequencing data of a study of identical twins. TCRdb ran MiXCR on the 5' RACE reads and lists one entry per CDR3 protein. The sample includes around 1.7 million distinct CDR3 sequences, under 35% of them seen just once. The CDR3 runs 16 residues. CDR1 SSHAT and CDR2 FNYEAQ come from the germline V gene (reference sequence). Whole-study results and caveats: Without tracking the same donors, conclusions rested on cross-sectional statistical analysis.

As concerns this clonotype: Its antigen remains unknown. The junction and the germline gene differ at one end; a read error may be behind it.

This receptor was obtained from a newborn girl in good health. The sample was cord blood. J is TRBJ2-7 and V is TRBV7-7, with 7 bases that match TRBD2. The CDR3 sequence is CASSSPERDRPYEQYF. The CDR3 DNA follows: TGTGCTAGCAGTTCACCCGAGCGGGACCGGCCCTACGAGCAGTACTTC.